Below, one T cell receptor beta chain is given with its context. As yet, its antigen is unknown. This sample stems from a study of CD8+CD57+ T cells in acquired aplastic anemia. Overall study: Sorted CD4+ plus CD8+ cells gave DNA averaging approximately 3.2 ug. Findings and limits, study-wide: The number of CD8+ CDR3 sequences shared by patients and controls was under 35. Any difference that existed in CD8+ Simpson's diversity between patients and controls was not significant.

The template for TCR beta VDJ and CDR3 sequence profiling was genomic DNA. TCRdb re-derived calls from the reads in MiXCR, one entry per CDR3 protein. The sample yields around 250,000 distinct CDR3 sequences, about 56% seen once. Germline-derived CDR1 and CDR2 are SNHLY and FYNNEI. The V gene lost 5 bases and the J gene lost 3 bases, with 20 bases spanning the gap. The CDR3 runs 17 residues. What was sequenced was sorted CD4+, CD8+, or CD8+CD57+ T cells (not recorded which) from PBMCs. The receptor comes from a human donor with severe aplastic anemia or a healthy control (not recorded which). The chain uses TRBV2 and TRBJ1-5, with D tentatively TRBD1 (6 bases). CDR3 nucleotides: TGTGCCAGCAGTTTATCGTTCGGGGGGGGCCTCAATCAGCCCCAGCATTTT. Translating gives CASSLSFGGGLNQPQHF.